This paragraph reports one TCR beta chain. Its antigen remains unidentified. Other DNA sequences from this sample encode an identical CDR3 as well. This cohort consisted of healthy bone marrow donors. This specimen belongs to a study of cytomegalovirus exposure and HLA in healthy donors. Whole-study context: An early data release held tens of millions of unique TCRs from HLA-typed donors.

PCR amplification relied on 60 Vbeta primers (plus 13 Jbeta primers). Sequenced by immunoSEQ multiplex PCR; TCRdb stores in-frame clones only, minus some. Its table records about 120,000 clones. Study-wide results and limits: A later analysis revealed that TCR association rates differed between HLA loci, peaking at DRB1 and bottoming out at HLA-C. Previously analyzed data showed that most TCR beta V segments were productive at a frequency of about 90% or about 30%.

Germline CDR1 reads ENHRY; CDR2 reads SYGVKD. The V gene lost 3 bases and the J gene lost 1 base, with 6 bases spanning the gap. This CDR3 has 13 residues. Sequencing was carried out using PBMCs. The receptor was isolated from a man between 18 and 35 years old in good health and CMV-seronegative. The V and J genes are TRBV10-3 and TRBJ1-1; D call uncertain. This CDR3 reads CAISENRNTEAFF. The DNA of the CDR3 is TGTGCCATCAGTGAAAACAGGAACACTGAAGCTTTCTTT.